Below, one T cell receptor beta chain is given with its context. Original processing methods: Estimated nucleated cell counts came from reference gene primer amplification. Clones were read by immunoSEQ multiplex PCR, and TCRdb kept only the in-frame ones, dropping some. From that table come the V and J calls and clone size; the DNA was used to work out D and trimming. Of about 79,000 clones listed, around 89% were seen once; the top ten hold about 14%. These data originate in a study of blood T cell repertoires in COVID-19. As for the study in general: The United States, Italy and Spain were the sources of the acute and convalescent COVID-19 samples. Nucleic acid was either cDNA or gDNA, and it came from T cells, B-cell-depleted T cells, or PBMCs.

V shed 4 bases, J shed 5 bases, and the junction held 6 bases outside the gene matches. The CDR3 loop spans 14 amino acids. Germline CDR1 reads MNHEY; CDR2 reads SVGAGI. Specimen: peripheral blood. This chain joins TRBV6-5 and TRBJ2-7; 9 bases map to TRBD1. The TCR was taken from a man between 70 and 80 years old with active or convalescent COVID-19. The CDR3, as DNA: TGTGCCAGCAGTTCTCGGGACAGGGTCCACGAGCAGTACTTC. It translates to CASSSRDRVHEQYF.